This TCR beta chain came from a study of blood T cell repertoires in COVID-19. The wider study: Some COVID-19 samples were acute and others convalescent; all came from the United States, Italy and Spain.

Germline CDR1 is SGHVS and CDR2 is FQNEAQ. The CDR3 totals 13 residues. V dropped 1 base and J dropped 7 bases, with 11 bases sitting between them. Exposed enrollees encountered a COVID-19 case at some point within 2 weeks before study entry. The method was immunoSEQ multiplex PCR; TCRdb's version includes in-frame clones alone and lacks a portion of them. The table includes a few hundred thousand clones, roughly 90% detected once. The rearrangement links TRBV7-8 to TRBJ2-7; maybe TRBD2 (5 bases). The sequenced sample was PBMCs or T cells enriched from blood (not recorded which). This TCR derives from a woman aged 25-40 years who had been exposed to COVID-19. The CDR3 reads CASSLGGFGEQYF. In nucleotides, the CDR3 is TGTGCCAGCAGCTTAGGCGGGTTCGGTGAGCAGTACTTC.